The next 14 T cell receptor beta chains were all read from a single sample in a study of T cell responses to AZD1222 COVID-19 vaccine. Here immunoSEQ multiplex PCR was the method, and the copy in TCRdb shows in-frame clones only, minus some. The sample has about 190,000 clones, 80% to 90% seen once. Sequences were derived from peripheral blood, sampled on day 0 of MenACWY control vaccination. These receptors were collected from an adult in good health.

The genes are TRBV28 and TRBJ1-6; TRBD1 might be the D (5 bases). The V gene lost 6 bases and the J gene lost 0 bases, with 9 bases spanning the gap. The CDR3 is 15 residues long. Germline V gene sequence: CDR1 MDHEN, CDR2 SYDVKM. The CDR3, as DNA: TGTGCCAGCAGCGGGGCGAGCTCCTATAATTCACCCCTCCACTTT. Translation gives CASSGASSYNSPLHF.

The J gene is TRBJ1-2, the V gene TRBV28, with a weak D call TRBD1 (6 bases). There are 13 residues in the CDR3. Germline CDR1 MDHEN, CDR2 SYDVKM. Deletions cut 6 bases from V and 4 bases from J, with 12 bases between. The CDR3 region is CASSSTGSYGYTF. As DNA, the CDR3 is TGTGCCAGCAGCTCCACAGGGTCCTATGGCTACACCTTC.

V usage is TRBV28 and J usage is TRBJ2-7; no firm D call. Germline V CDR1 and CDR2: MDHEN, SYDVKM. The germline V and J ends were trimmed by 6 bases and 5 bases, with 11 bases remaining between them. CDR3 length equals 12 residues. CDR3 amino acids: CASSPNDNEQYF. DNA of the CDR3: TGTGCCAGCAGCCCAAATGACAACGAGCAGTACTTC. Combining the CDR3 with reference TRBV28 and TRBJ2-7 gives the whole variable domain DVKVTQSSRYLVKRTGEKVFLECVQDMDHENMFWYRQDPGLGLRLIYFSYDVKMKEKGDIPEGYSVSREKKERFSLILESASTNQTSMYLCASSPNDNEQYFGPGTRLTVT.

This chain joins TRBV18 and TRBJ2-2; D is unresolved. Trimming removed 3 bases from V and 1 base from J, with 12 bases in between. The CDR3 consists of 16 residues. Germline lookup yields CDR1 KGHSH and CDR2 LQKENI. The CDR3 reads CASSPLADQNTGELFF. CDR3 DNA: TGTGCCAGCTCACCGCTGGCCGATCAGAACACCGGGGAGCTGTTTTTT.

Points on this clone: The sample has other DNA sequences that encode this CDR3 too. The chain couples TRBV28 to TRBJ2-7; maybe TRBD2 (5 bases). Germline CDR1 and CDR2: MDHEN and SYDVKM. The length of the CDR3 is 12 residues. V shed 5 bases and J shed 4 bases, with 9 bases lying between them. The CDR3 here is CASSPRGYEQYF. The CDR3 DNA follows: TGTGCCAGCAGTCCCCGAGGGTACGAGCAGTACTTC.

The chain is built from TRBV11-2 and TRBJ2-1; D is possibly TRBD2 (5 bases). Germline V gene sequence: CDR1 SGHAT, CDR2 FQNNGV. This CDR3 has 12 residues. Trimming stripped 2 bases from V and 8 bases from J, with 7 bases between. The CDR3 here is CASSLFSDEQFF. CDR3 DNA: TGTGCCAGCAGCTTATTTAGCGATGAGCAGTTCTTC.

The V call is TRBV18, the J call TRBJ2-1, with TRBD2 identical over 11 bases. The CDR3 spans 14 residues. Trimming removed 5 bases from V and 5 bases from J; junction bases left unmatched: 2. Germline V gene sequence: CDR1 KGHSH, CDR2 LQKENI. CDR3 in amino acids: CASSGTSGNNEQFF. CDR3 DNA: TGTGCCAGCTCAGGGACTAGCGGCAACAATGAGCAGTTCTTC. Full variable domain (outside the CDR3, taken from reference TRBV18 and TRBJ2-1): NAGVMQNPRHLVRRRGQEARLRCSPMKGHSHVYWYRQLPEEGLKFMVYLQKENIIDESGMPKERFSAEFPKEGPSILRIQQVVRGDSAAYFCASSGTSGNNEQFFGPGTRLTVL.

This chain uses TRBV27 with TRBJ2-1; 7 bases align to TRBD1. Unmatched junction bases numbered 9, after V lost 6 bases and J lost 4 bases. The CDR3 has 15 residues. The germline V gene encodes CDR1 MNHEY and CDR2 SMNVEV (reference sequence). Here the CDR3 DNA reads TGTGCCAGCAGACTATGGACAGGAGTATACAATGAGCAGTTCTTC. It specifies CASRLWTGVYNEQFF.

The rearrangement uses TRBV6-5 and TRBJ2-1; maybe TRBD2 (6 bases). The CDR3 contains 11 residues. V lost 4 bases to trimming and J lost 15 bases, with 13 bases between them. CDR1 MNHEY and CDR2 SVGAGI come from the germline V gene. The DNA for the CDR3 is TGTGCCAGCAGTTCGGGACTCCTCCTGTTCTTC. This codes for CASSSGLLLFF.

The chain uses TRBV19 and TRBJ1-1; 10 positions agree with TRBD1. The CDR3 loop spans 16 amino acids. In germline, CDR1 is LNHDA, CDR2 SQIVND (reference sequence). The trim removed 7 bases at V and 1 base at J, leaving 9 bases unmatched. The DNA of the CDR3 is TGTGCCAGTATTCGACAGGGGGCGAAGAGGAACACTGAAGCTTTCTTT. Protein sequence: CASIRQGAKRNTEAFF.

This chain connects TRBV7-9 to TRBJ2-7, with 7 bases fitting TRBD1. CDR1 and CDR2 (germline): SEHNR, FQNEAQ (reference sequence). Trimming removed 8 bases from V and 4 bases from J; junction bases left unmatched: 8. CDR3 length equals 13 residues. The CDR3 protein is CASENRGRYEQYF. Written as DNA, the CDR3 is TGTGCCAGCGAAAACAGGGGAAGGTACGAGCAGTACTTC. Full variable domain (rest looked up from reference TRBV7-9 and TRBJ2-7): DTGVSQNPRHKITKRGQNVTFRCDPISEHNRLYWYRQTLGQGPEFLTYFQNEAQLEKSRLLSDRFSAERPKGSFSTLEIQRTEQGDSAMYLCASENRGRYEQYFGPGTRLTVT.

A single count supports this clone. The V call is TRBV6-5, the J call TRBJ1-2; D unresolved. Germline CDR1 and CDR2: MNHEY and SVGAGI. The germline V and J ends were trimmed by 2 bases and 8 bases, with 12 bases remaining between them. This CDR3 is 13 amino acids long. The CDR3, as DNA: TGTGCCAGCAGTTACGATAGGGAGGGAGGCTACACCTTC. This translates into CASSYDREGGYTF.

V gene TRBV30 combines with J gene TRBJ2-7; D is undetermined. V lost 3 bases and J lost 4, with 10 bases in between. Per the germline V gene, CDR1 is GTSNPN and CDR2 is SVGIG (reference sequence). The CDR3 extends over 12 amino acids. The CDR3 DNA is TGTGCCTGGAGCACCACAGAATACGAGCAGTACTTC. Its protein product is CAWSTTEYEQYF.

This clone was counted a single time. V and J are TRBV7-9 and TRBJ1-1; maybe TRBD1 (5 bases). Between the trimmed V and J ends, which lost 3 bases and 8 bases, there was a span of 10 bases. Germline V lookup: CDR1 SEHNR, CDR2 FQNEAQ (reference sequence). The CDR3 length is 12 residues. In nucleotides, the CDR3 is TGTGCCAGCAGCTTCCAGGGAAGGGAAGCTTTCTTT. It yields the protein CASSFQGREAFF.